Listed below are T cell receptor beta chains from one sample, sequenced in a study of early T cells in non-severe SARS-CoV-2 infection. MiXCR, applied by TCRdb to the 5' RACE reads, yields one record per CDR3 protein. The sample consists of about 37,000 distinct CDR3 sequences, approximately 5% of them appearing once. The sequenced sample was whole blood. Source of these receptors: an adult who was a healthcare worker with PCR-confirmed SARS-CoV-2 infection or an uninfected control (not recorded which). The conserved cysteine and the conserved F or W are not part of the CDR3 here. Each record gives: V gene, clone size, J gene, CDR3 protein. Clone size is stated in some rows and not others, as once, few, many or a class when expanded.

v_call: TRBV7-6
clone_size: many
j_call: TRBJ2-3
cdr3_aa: ASSLEQRHTQY

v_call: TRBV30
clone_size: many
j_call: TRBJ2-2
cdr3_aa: AWSPTRGELF

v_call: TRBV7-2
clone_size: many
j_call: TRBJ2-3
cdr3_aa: ASSYRSRQRTLTDTQY

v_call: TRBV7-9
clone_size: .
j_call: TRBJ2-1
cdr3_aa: ASSLARVMGEGNEQF

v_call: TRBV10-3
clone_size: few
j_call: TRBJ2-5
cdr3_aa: AISEPYRGTQETQY

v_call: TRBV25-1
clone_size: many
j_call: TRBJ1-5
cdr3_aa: ASSEVYSNQPQH

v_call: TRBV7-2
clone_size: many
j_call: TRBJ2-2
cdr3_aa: ASSLIIGRNWDTGELF

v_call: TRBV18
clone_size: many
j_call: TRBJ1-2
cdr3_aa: ASSTGTSNYGYT

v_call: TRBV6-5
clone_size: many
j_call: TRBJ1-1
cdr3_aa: ASSYSILGKNTEAF

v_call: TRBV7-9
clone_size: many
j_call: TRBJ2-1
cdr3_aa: ASNLLETTVGY

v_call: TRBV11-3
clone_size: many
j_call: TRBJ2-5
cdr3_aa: ASSPRTGGQETQY

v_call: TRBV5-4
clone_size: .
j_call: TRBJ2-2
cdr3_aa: ASSLPSGQSTGELF

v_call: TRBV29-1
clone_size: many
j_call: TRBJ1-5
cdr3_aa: SVEGGINQPQH

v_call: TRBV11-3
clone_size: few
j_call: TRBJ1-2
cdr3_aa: ASSLGGSYGYT

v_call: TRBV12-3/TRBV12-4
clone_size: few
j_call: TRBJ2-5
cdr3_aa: ASSRDRQRETQY

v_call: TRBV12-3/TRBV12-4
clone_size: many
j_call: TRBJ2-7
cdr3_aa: ASSQGQKYEQY

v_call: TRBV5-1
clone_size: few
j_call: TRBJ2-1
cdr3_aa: ASSLDGYNEQF

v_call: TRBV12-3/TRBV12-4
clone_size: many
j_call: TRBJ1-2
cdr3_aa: ASSPETGPYGYT

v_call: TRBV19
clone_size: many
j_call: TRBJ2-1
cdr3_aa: ASTPDGYNEQF

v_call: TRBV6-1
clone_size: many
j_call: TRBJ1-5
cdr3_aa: ASTRQTNQPQH

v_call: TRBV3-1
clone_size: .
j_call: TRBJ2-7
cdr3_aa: ASSRSGRALGEQY

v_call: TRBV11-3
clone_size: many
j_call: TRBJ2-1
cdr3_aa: ASSSREGGSYNEQF

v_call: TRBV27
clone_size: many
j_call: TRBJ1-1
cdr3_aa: ASSLSKTGTRAF

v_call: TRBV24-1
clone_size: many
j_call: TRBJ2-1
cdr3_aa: ATNGRDNSNEQF

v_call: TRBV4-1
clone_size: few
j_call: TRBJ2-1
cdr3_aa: ASSSEQGGGNEQF

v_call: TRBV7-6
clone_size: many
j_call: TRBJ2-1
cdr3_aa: ASSPQGAGAYNEQF

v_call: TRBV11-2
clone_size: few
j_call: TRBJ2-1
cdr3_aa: ASSGGLAGGNNEQF

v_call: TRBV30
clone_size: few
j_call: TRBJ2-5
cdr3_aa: AWSAARGRVETQY

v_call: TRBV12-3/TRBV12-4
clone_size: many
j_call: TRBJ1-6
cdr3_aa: ASSPRHGDSPLH

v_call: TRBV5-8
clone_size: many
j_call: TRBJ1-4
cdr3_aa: ASSLGTGANEKLF

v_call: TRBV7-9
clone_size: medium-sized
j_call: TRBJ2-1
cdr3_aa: ASSPSKDEQF

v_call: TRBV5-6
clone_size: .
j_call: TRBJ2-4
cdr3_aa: ASSLAGEGKNIQY

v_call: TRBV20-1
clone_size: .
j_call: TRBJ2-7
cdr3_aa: SAMGTSGQGQY

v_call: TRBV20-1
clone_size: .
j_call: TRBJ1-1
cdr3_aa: SALSTGGWGTEAF

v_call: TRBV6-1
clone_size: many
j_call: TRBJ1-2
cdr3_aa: ASSEGGFYGYT

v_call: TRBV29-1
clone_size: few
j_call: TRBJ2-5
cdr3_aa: SVELPGGRKTQY

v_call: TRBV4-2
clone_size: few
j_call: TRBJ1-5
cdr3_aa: ASSVGTSANQPQH

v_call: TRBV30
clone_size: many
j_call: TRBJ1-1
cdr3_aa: AWSVPAIGTEAF

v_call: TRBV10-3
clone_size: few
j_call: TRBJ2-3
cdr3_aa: AISEVYPRDTQY

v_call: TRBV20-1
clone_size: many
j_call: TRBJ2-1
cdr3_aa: SASGGAAYNEQF

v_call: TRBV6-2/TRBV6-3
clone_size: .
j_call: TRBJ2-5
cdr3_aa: ASSYLLRETQY

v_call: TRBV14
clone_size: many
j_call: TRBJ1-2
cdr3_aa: ASSQSAPANYGYT

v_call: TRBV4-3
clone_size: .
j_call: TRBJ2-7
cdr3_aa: ASSQGTGAAYEQY

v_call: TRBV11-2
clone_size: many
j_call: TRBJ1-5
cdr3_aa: ASSRDSNQPQH

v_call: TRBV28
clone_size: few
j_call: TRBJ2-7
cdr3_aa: ASIPGGRPYEQY

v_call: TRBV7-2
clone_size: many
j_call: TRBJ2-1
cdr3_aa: ASSYDGTGKDEQF

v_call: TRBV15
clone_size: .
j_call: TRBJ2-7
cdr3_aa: ATSRDRRVEQY

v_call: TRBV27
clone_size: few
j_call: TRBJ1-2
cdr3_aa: ASSLIGTGNRGYT

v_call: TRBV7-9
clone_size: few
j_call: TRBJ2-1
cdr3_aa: ASRPTVANEQF

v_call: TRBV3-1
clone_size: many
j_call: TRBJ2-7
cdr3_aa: ASSQDFGKYEQY

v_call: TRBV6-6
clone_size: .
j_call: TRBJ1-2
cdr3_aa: ASSPTGDYGYT

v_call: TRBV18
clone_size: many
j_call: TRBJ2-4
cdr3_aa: ASSPGYEQGREEAKNIQY

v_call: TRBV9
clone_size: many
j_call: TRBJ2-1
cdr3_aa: ASSNSGITYNEQF